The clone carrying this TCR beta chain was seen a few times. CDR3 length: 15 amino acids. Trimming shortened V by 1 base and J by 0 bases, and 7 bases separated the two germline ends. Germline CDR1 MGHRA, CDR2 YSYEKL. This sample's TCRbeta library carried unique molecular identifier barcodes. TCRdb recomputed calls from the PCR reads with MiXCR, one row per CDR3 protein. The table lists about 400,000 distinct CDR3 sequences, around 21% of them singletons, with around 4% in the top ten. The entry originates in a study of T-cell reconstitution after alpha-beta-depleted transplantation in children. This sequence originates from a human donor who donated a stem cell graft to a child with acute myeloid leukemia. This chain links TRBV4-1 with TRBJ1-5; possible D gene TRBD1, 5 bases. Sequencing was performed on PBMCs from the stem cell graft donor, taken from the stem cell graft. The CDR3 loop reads CASSQGQSSNQPQHF. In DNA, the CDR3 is TGCGCCAGCAGCCAAGGACAGTCTAGCAATCAGCCCCAGCATTTT.